This entry lists 25 T cell receptor beta chains sequenced from one sample in a study of graft-versus-host responses after intestinal transplantation. TCRdb's copy holds only in-frame clones and misses some; the assay was immunoSEQ multiplex PCR. Of 25,000 to 35,000 clones listed, roughly nine tenths were seen once; the top ten hold roughly 11%. The material sequenced was PBMCs, taken nearly 470 days after intestinal transplantation. All receptors derive from a human patient who received an intestinal transplant, so some T cells may come from the graft donor.

The V gene is TRBV5-5, the J gene TRBJ2-7; D gene unclear. Germline CDR1 is SGHKS and CDR2 is YYEKEE (reference sequence). This CDR3 region has 13 residues. The V gene lost 1 base and the J gene lost 3 bases, with 8 bases spanning the gap. CDR3 residues: CASSLSRLYEQYF. Here the CDR3 DNA reads TGTGCCAGCAGCTTGTCCCGACTCTACGAGCAGTACTTC.

CDR3 bases: TGTGCCAGCAGCTTGAATAGTGGCTACACCTTC. As protein: CASSLNSGYTF. V and J are TRBV5-4 and TRBJ1-2; D gene ambiguous. From germline, CDR1 is SGHNT and CDR2 YYREEE (reference sequence). The CDR3 extends over 11 amino acids. Trimming shortened V by 1 base and J by 7 bases, and 5 bases separated the two germline ends.

This clone was recorded only once. The chain carries TRBV27 and TRBJ1-2; 8 bases align to TRBD1. J gave up 5 bases and V 3 bases, and 2 bases lay outside the gene matches. Germline CDR1 MNHEY, CDR2 SMNVEV (reference sequence). The CDR3 extends over 13 amino acids. The DNA for the CDR3 is TGTGCCAGCAGTTTGGACAGGGATTATGGCTACACCTTC. Amino acids: CASSLDRDYGYTF.

The rearrangement joins TRBV18 to TRBJ1-6; D perhaps matches TRBD1 (6 bases). V gave up 2 bases and J gave up 9 bases, with 11 bases separating them. The CDR3 consists of 14 residues. Germline V gives CDR1 KGHSH, CDR2 LQKENI. DNA of the CDR3: TGTGCCAGCTCACCAACTGCAGGGGTTTCACCCCTCCACTTT. This encodes CASSPTAGVSPLHF.

The chain combines TRBV6-6 with TRBJ1-1; D is perhaps TRBD1 (6 bases). The germline gives CDR1 MNHNY, CDR2 SVGAGI (reference sequence). The V gene lost 6 bases and the J gene lost 3 bases, with 17 bases spanning the gap. CDR3 size: 15 residues. Here the CDR3 reads CASRETGMVDTEAFF. As DNA, the CDR3 is TGTGCCAGCAGAGAAACAGGGATGGTTGACACTGAAGCTTTCTTT.

J is TRBJ2-7 and V is TRBV15, with 8 bases fitting TRBD1. The J segment lost 1 base and the V segment lost 5 bases, leaving 13 bases of the junction unmatched. The CDR3 spans 17 residues. From germline, CDR1 is LNHNV and CDR2 YYDKDF (reference sequence). CDR3 nucleotide sequence: TGTGCCACCAGCGGCCCCTCTACACGACAGGGGTCCTACGAGCAGTACTTC. This translates into CATSGPSTRQGSYEQYF.

The chain has TRBV15 and TRBJ2-3; possible D gene TRBD1, 6 bases. In germline, CDR1 is LNHNV, CDR2 YYDKDF (reference sequence). Trimming took 5 bases from V and 5 from J, leaving 17 bases between them. The CDR3 covers 15 residues. CDR3: CATSARSQGIDTQYF. In nucleotides, the CDR3 is TGTGCCACCAGCGCCCGTTCGCAGGGGATAGATACGCAGTATTTT.

This chain uses TRBV9 with TRBJ2-1; D gene unclear. V gave up 4 bases and J gave up 6 bases, with 8 bases separating them. CDR1 SGDLS and CDR2 YYNGEE come from the germline V gene. This CDR3 contains 12 residues. CDR3 in amino acids: CASSQNGNEQFF. The DNA for the CDR3 is TGTGCCAGCAGCCAAAATGGCAATGAGCAGTTCTTC.

The chain employs TRBV4-2 and TRBJ2-3, with 7 positions matching TRBD2. Germline V gene sequence: CDR1 LGHNA, CDR2 YNFKEQ. This CDR3 comprises 17 residues. The ends lost 4 bases at V and 4 bases at J; junction bases unmatched: 14. CDR3 sequence reads: CASSPHGGGSSSDTQYF. DNA for the CDR3: TGTGCCAGCAGCCCCCATGGGGGGGGGAGCTCATCAGATACGCAGTATTTT.

The chain uses TRBV9 and TRBJ1-2; 8 positions match TRBD1. Germline CDR1 is SGDLS and CDR2 is YYNGEE. CDR3 length equals 14 residues. With V trimmed by 4 bases and J by 8 bases, 10 bases remained unmatched. The CDR3 loop is CASSFEGQGGGYTF. For the CDR3, the DNA is TGTGCCAGCAGCTTCGAAGGACAGGGCGGAGGCTACACCTTC.

The chain is built from TRBV19 and TRBJ1-5; weak D call: TRBD1 (5 bases). The V and J ends lost 5 bases and 0 bases respectively, with 23 bases between them. CDR3 length: 19 amino acids. Per the germline V gene, CDR1 is LNHDA and CDR2 is SQIVND (reference sequence). In DNA, the CDR3 is TGTGCCAGTAGTGGTGGACATTTGGGGGGATTTTATAGCAATCAGCCCCAGCATTTT. This encodes CASSGGHLGGFYSNQPQHF. Based on the CDR3 plus reference TRBV19 and TRBJ1-5, the full variable domain is DGGITQSPKYLFRKEGQNVTLSCEQNLNHDAMYWYRQDPGQGLRLIYYSQIVNDFQKGDIAEGYSVSREKKESFPLTVTSAQKNPTAFYLCASSGGHLGGFYSNQPQHFGDGTRLSIL.

This clone came up once. J is TRBJ2-1 and V is TRBV18; tentatively, D is TRBD2 (5 bases). In germline, CDR1 is KGHSH, CDR2 LQKENI. The CDR3 extends over 15 amino acids. V lost 2 bases to trimming and J lost 0 bases, with 8 bases between them. The CDR3 is CASSPGLASYNEQFF. As DNA, the CDR3 is TGTGCCAGCTCACCAGGACTGGCCTCCTACAATGAGCAGTTCTTC. Full variable domain (remainder filled in from reference TRBV18 and TRBJ2-1): NAGVMQNPRHLVRRRGQEARLRCSPMKGHSHVYWYRQLPEEGLKFMVYLQKENIIDESGMPKERFSAEFPKEGPSILRIQQVVRGDSAAYFCASSPGLASYNEQFFGPGTRLTVL.

V and J are TRBV2 and TRBJ2-1, with D possibly matching TRBD1 (6 bases). Per the germline V gene, CDR1 is SNHLY and CDR2 is FYNNEI. CDR3 length: 15 amino acids. V was cut by 6 bases and J by 0 bases, with 12 bases left in between. CDR3 sequence: CASRRQESSYNEQFF. The CDR3 DNA sequence: TGTGCCAGCAGGCGACAGGAAAGCTCCTACAATGAGCAGTTCTTC.

This rearrangement joins TRBV10-3 to TRBJ2-5; D uncertain. V was trimmed by 6 bases and J by 3 bases, leaving 11 bases between them. CDR1 ENHRY and CDR2 SYGVKD come from the germline V gene. This CDR3 contains 13 residues. DNA for the CDR3: TGTGCCATCAGCCCTCAGCAGGAAGAGACCCAGTACTTC. It is translated as CAISPQQEETQYF.

Comments on this clone: Relative to the germline gene, one junction end is altered; a read error may explain this. The chain couples TRBV19 to TRBJ1-1; D is unclear. The CDR3 loop spans 12 amino acids. Germline V gives CDR1 LNHDA, CDR2 SQIVND (reference sequence). For the CDR3, the DNA is TGTGCCAGTAGTATGAGGTCCTCAACACCCGCTTTT. Its protein is CASSMRSSTPAF.

This chain uses TRBV6-6 with TRBJ2-1, with D possibly matching TRBD1 (6 bases). CDR3 length: 14 amino acids. With 4 bases removed from V and 5 bases from J, the gap between germline ends came to 12 bases. Germline CDR1 MNHNY, CDR2 SVGAGI (reference sequence). CDR3 sequence reads: CASSFWTEDNEQFF. The CDR3 DNA reads as TGTGCCAGCAGTTTCTGGACAGAGGACAATGAGCAGTTCTTC.

This chain joins TRBV7-2 and TRBJ1-6; TRBD1 aligns across 9 bases. J gave up 14 bases and V 5 bases, and 16 bases lay outside the gene matches. The CDR3 runs to 16 residues. Germline CDR1 reads SGHTA; CDR2 reads FQGNSA. CDR3 nucleotides: TGTGCCAGCAGCCCGATCGCCCCACAGGGGGCAGAGACCCTCCACTTT. This translates into CASSPIAPQGAETLHF.

The V and J genes are TRBV10-3 and TRBJ2-7, with 7 bases matching TRBD1. From germline, CDR1 is ENHRY and CDR2 SYGVKD. J gave up 2 bases and V 4 bases, and 5 bases lay outside the gene matches. This CDR3 is built from 14 residues. The CDR3 nucleotides are TGTGCCATCAGTGGAGTAGGACAGGCCTACGAGCAGTACTTC. Translation gives CAISGVGQAYEQYF.

Comment on this clone: This specimen includes other DNA sequences encoding the same CDR3. The chain carries TRBV5-5 and TRBJ1-1; TRBD1 might be the D (5 bases). There are 15 residues in the CDR3. CDR1 and CDR2 from the germline V gene are SGHKS and YYEKEE (reference sequence). V lost 0 bases and J lost 8, with 17 bases in between. CDR3 coding DNA: TGTGCCAGCAGCTTGGGGGCCAGGGTCATCACCGAAGCTTTCTTT. Encoded protein: CASSLGARVITEAFF.

V usage is TRBV6-5 and J usage is TRBJ2-7; D may be TRBD1 (5 bases). V lost 2 bases and J 1 base, leaving 9 bases between the germline ends. The germline gives CDR1 MNHEY, CDR2 SVGAGI. This CDR3 spans 14 amino acids. The DNA for the CDR3 is TGTGCCAGCAGTTACGATCCAGGGTCCTACGAGCAGTACTTC. Its protein is CASSYDPGSYEQYF.

In its sample, this clone was seen a few times. The chain couples TRBV27 to TRBJ2-3, with TRBD2 as a possible D gene (5 bases). Germline CDR1 reads MNHEY; CDR2 reads SMNVEV (reference sequence). Trimming removed 5 bases from V and 3 bases from J, with 12 bases in between. The CDR3 length is 14 residues. The CDR3 DNA is TGTGCCAGCAGTATTTTACGGGGTACAGATACGCAGTATTTT. This sequence encodes CASSILRGTDTQYF.

This sequence joins TRBV18 and TRBJ2-3; a possible D gene is TRBD2 (5 bases). The CDR3 has 15 amino acids. From germline, CDR1 is KGHSH and CDR2 LQKENI. V gave up 0 bases and J gave up 4 bases, with 11 bases separating them. CDR3 DNA: TGTGCCAGCTCACCACCCCGGACTGGTGCAGATACGCAGTATTTT. As protein: CASSPPRTGADTQYF.

The chain links TRBV19 to TRBJ1-6, with D hard to call. Germline CDR1 is LNHDA and CDR2 is SQIVND (reference sequence). The CDR3 sequence is 14 residues long. The V end was cut by 8 bases, the J end by 6 bases, with 14 bases between. The CDR3 region has the DNA TGTGCCAGTGGGTCCCACAATGGTAATTCACCCCTCCACTTT. It specifies CASGSHNGNSPLHF.

The gene calls are TRBV5-5 and TRBJ2-3, with D hard to call. CDR1 and CDR2 from the germline V gene are SGHKS and YYEKEE (reference sequence). The CDR3 has 14 amino acids. V dropped 3 bases and J dropped 2 bases, with 10 bases sitting between them. The CDR3 DNA reads TGTGCCAGCAGCTCGCCAGCCTTCACAGATACGCAGTATTTT. The encoded protein is CASSSPAFTDTQYF.

The chain carries TRBV30 and TRBJ2-7; D is perhaps TRBD1 (5 bases). The V gene's germline CDR1 is GTSNPN and CDR2 SVGIG (reference sequence). Trimming took off 4 bases at V and 3 bases at J, with 13 bases between the two ends. This CDR3 region has 13 residues. The CDR3 sequence is CAWNPRVNYEQYF. The CDR3 nucleotides are TGTGCCTGGAACCCCAGGGTTAACTACGAGCAGTACTTC.